The 5 T cell receptor beta chains reported below all come from one sample, sequenced in a study of T cell changes during pregnancy in multiple sclerosis. Sequencing used immunoSEQ multiplex PCR; TCRdb keeps in-frame clones, though not all of them. The sample includes over 55,000 clones, roughly 92% of them seen just once. Sequences were derived from CD8+ T cells from peripheral blood mononuclear cells, sampled in the third trimester of pregnancy. Receptors were obtained from a female donor in good health, enrolled as a control in a pregnancy study.

This clone has a single count. The rearrangement links TRBV27 to TRBJ1-2; weak D call: TRBD1 (5 bases). The CDR3 is made up of 16 amino acids. Per the germline V gene, CDR1 is MNHEY and CDR2 is SMNVEV (reference sequence). The V end was cut by 8 bases, the J end by 8 bases, with 27 bases between. Written as DNA, the CDR3 is TGTGCCAGCCTCCCATCGGGGGGTACTCTACTAACGGGCTACACCTTC. Residues: CASLPSGGTLLTGYTF.

The chain combines TRBV5-4 with TRBJ2-7; 9 bases are shared with TRBD1. The CDR3 is 17 residues long. Trimming took 0 bases from V and 3 from J; bases not matched to a gene: 10. Germline V gives CDR1 SGHNT, CDR2 YYREEE (reference sequence). Here the CDR3 DNA reads TGTGCCAGCAGCTTGGGTGGACAGGGGTTCGGCGACTACGAGCAGTACTTC. It encodes CASSLGGQGFGDYEQYF.

V and J are TRBV5-5 and TRBJ1-5; maybe TRBD1 (5 bases). The CDR3 covers 11 residues. Germline-derived CDR1 and CDR2 are SGHKS and YYEKEE (reference sequence). Trimming took off 10 bases at V and 6 bases at J, with 11 bases between the two ends. CDR3 region: CAGNGGQPQHF. The CDR3 nucleotides are TGTGCCGGAAACGGGGGTCAGCCCCAGCATTTT. The entire variable domain, with the rest obtained from reference TRBV5-5 and TRBJ1-5, is as follows: DAGVTQSPTHLIKTRGQQVTLRCSPISGHKSVSWYQQVLGQGPQFIFQYYEKEERGRGNFPDRFSARQFPNYSSELNVNALLLGDSALYLCAGNGGQPQHFGDGTRLSIL.

This chain joins TRBV7-3 and TRBJ2-7; 9 bases are shared with TRBD2. This CDR3 region has 15 residues. The V segment lost 4 bases and the J segment 0 bases; nucleotides outside the gene matches: 4. The V gene's germline CDR1 is SGHTA and CDR2 FQGTGA. CDR3 nucleotide sequence: TGTGCCAGCAGCTATCTAGCGGGGAGCTCCTACGAGCAGTACTTC. Amino acid sequence: CASSYLAGSSYEQYF.

The V call is TRBV6-5, the J call TRBJ2-1; 10 positions agree with TRBD2. Germline trimming cut 2 bases from V and 8 bases from J; bases unmatched to any gene: 6. Per the germline V gene, CDR1 is MNHEY and CDR2 is SVGAGI. This CDR3 is built from 15 residues. The CDR3 sequence: CASSYITSGDHEQFF. In DNA form, the CDR3 reads TGTGCCAGCAGTTACATAACTAGCGGGGACCATGAGCAGTTCTTC.